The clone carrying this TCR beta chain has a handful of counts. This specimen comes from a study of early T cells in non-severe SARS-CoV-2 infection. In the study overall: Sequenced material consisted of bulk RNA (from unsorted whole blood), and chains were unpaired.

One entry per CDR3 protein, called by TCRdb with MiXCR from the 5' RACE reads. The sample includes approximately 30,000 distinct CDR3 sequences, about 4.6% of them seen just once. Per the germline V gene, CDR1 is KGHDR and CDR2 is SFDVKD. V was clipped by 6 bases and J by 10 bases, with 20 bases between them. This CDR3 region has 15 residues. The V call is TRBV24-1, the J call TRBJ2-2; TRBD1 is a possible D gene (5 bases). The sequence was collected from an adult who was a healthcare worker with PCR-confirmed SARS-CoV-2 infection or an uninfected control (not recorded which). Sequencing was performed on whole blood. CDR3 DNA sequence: TGTGCCACCAGTACCCGACAGTCCAGTTTCGAGGAGCTGTTTTTT. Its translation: CATSTRQSSFEELFF.